This TCR beta chain is drawn from a study of T cell responses to AZD1222 COVID-19 vaccine. TCRdb's table, derived via immunoSEQ multiplex PCR, lists solely in-frame clones and lacks some. The data hold around 110,000 clones, with 85% to 95% observed a single time. The CDR3 is 14 amino acids. Trimming removed 0 bases at V and 7 bases at J, with 13 bases between. CDR1 and CDR2 (germline): SGHRS, YFSETQ. The chain has TRBV5-1 and TRBJ1-1, with unresolved D. This TCR was recovered from an adult who received the AZD1222 COVID-19 vaccine. The sequences come from peripheral blood, collected 28 days after the second AZD1222 dose. CDR3 region: CASSLVAGGGEAFF. Here the CDR3 DNA reads TGCGCCAGCAGCTTGGTGGCGGGTGGAGGTGAAGCTTTCTTT.